These 18 T cell receptor beta chains originate from one sample sequenced in a study of T cells expressing NK-cell markers. After re-calling the 5' RACE reads, TCRdb lists one entry per CDR3 protein, DNA absent. With hundreds of thousands of distinct CDR3 sequences in the sample, the ten largest clones hold 4.2%. Sequenced input: blood T cells: a sorted CD56 or NKG2C T cell subset, CD4+ or CD8+ T cells, or bulk PBMC T cells (not recorded which). These receptors were collected from a woman aged 18-70 years in good health.

The CDR3 sequence is CSAPSWGSYNEQFF. The chain links TRBV20-1 to TRBJ2-1; absent DNA, TCRdb's TRBD2 call cannot be checked. Germline V CDR1 and CDR2: DFQATT, SNEGSKA (reference sequence). CDR3 length equals 14 residues.

This chain links TRBV7-9 with TRBJ2-1; TCRdb lists TRBD1, though no DNA is available to test this call. The CDR3 runs to 17 residues. Germline V lookup: CDR1 SEHNR, CDR2 FQNEAQ (reference sequence). Here the CDR3 reads CASSFRQGASLNNEQFF. Full variable domain (outside the CDR3, taken from reference TRBV7-9 and TRBJ2-1): DTGVSQNPRHKITKRGQNVTFRCDPISEHNRLYWYRQTLGQGPEFLTYFQNEAQLEKSRLLSDRFSAERPKGSFSTLEIQRTEQGDSAMYLCASSFRQGASLNNEQFFGPGTRLTVL.

This rearrangement joins TRBV12-3 or TRBV12-4 to TRBJ2-5. The CDR3 is 14 amino acids. The CDR3 region is CASSRRKSQETQYF.

The J gene is TRBJ2-1, the V gene TRBV20-1. This CDR3 contains 15 residues. The germline V gene has CDR1 DFQATT and CDR2 SNEGSKA (reference sequence). The CDR3 spells CSARASHASYNEQFF.

The chain has TRBV10-2 and TRBJ1-5. From germline, CDR1 is WSHSY and CDR2 SAAADI. The CDR3 runs 14 residues. Here the CDR3 reads CASRFGQGNQPQHF.

The chain joins TRBV4-3 to TRBJ2-5; TCRdb's D call, TRBD2, is unchecked because there is no DNA. The CDR3 is 17 residues long. Germline V gene sequence: CDR1 LGHNA, CDR2 YSLEER. CDR3 residues: CASSQDYRTSGQETQYF.

The chain carries TRBV7-2 and TRBJ2-1; the D call from TCRdb, TRBD2, cannot be confirmed without DNA. The length of the CDR3 is 15 residues. Germline CDR1 is SGHTA and CDR2 is FQGNSA. The CDR3 protein is CASSLDRLAGVEQFF.

V and J are TRBV20-1 and TRBJ2-3; TCRdb lists TRBD1, though no DNA is available to test this call. The CDR3 consists of 15 residues. CDR1 DFQATT and CDR2 SNEGSKA come from the germline V gene (reference sequence). The CDR3 loop reads CSARDFQGSTDTQYF.

The V and J genes are TRBV5-4 and TRBJ2-5; TCRdb reports TRBD2, a call that lacks DNA to check it against. The germline gives CDR1 SGHNT, CDR2 YYREEE (reference sequence). The CDR3 length is 17 residues. The CDR3 here is CASSLVASGRHQETQYF.

The chain couples TRBV7-9 to TRBJ2-3; there is no DNA to check the TCRdb D call of TRBD1. This CDR3 contains 15 residues. CDR1 is SEHNR, CDR2 FQNEAQ, per germline (reference sequence). CDR3 region: CASSLIKRGADTQYF.

V gene TRBV18 combines with J gene TRBJ2-7. Germline V gene lookup returns CDR1 KGHSH and CDR2 LQKENI. This CDR3 is 15 amino acids long. CDR3 protein: CASSPDRALDHEQYF.

The CDR3 region is CASSPMRSNTEAFF. The chain is built from TRBV7-2 and TRBJ1-1. Germline CDR1 reads SGHTA; CDR2 reads FQGNSA. This CDR3 spans 14 amino acids. The variable domain in full, completed from reference TRBV7-2 and TRBJ1-1, reads GAGVSQSPSNKVTEKGKDVELRCDPISGHTALYWYRQSLGQGLEFLIYFQGNSAPDKSGLPSDRFSAERTGGSVSTLTIQRTQQEDSAVYLCASSPMRSNTEAFFGQGTRLTVV.

This chain connects TRBV3-1 to TRBJ2-1; TCRdb names TRBD2, which stays unverified in the absence of DNA. CDR3 size: 14 residues. The germline V gene has CDR1 LGHDT and CDR2 YNNKEL (reference sequence). The CDR3 reads CASSQAGGGNEQFF.

This chain uses TRBV9 with TRBJ1-5; TCRdb lists TRBD1, though no DNA is available to test this call. The CDR3 has 15 amino acids. Germline loops: CDR1 SGDLS, CDR2 YYNGEE. The CDR3 loop is CASSTGQYSNQPQHF.

V usage is TRBV18 and J usage is TRBJ1-4. This CDR3 region has 14 residues. Germline CDR1 and CDR2: KGHSH and LQKENI. CDR3 in amino acids: CASSPTIANEKLFF.

The rearrangement links TRBV2 to TRBJ1-4; lacking DNA, the TRBD1 call made by TCRdb goes unchecked. CDR1 is SNHLY, CDR2 FYNNEI, per germline. The CDR3 totals 17 residues. The CDR3 protein is CASRRAGGSTTNEKLFF.

V usage is TRBV11-2 and J usage is TRBJ2-7; TCRdb indicates TRBD2, and absent DNA this call remains unverified. The CDR3 has 15 residues. Germline-derived CDR1 and CDR2 are SGHAT and FQNNGV. CDR3 region: CASSLERDTYYEQYF.

The rearrangement uses TRBV12-3 or TRBV12-4 and TRBJ2-6. The CDR3 runs 16 residues. This CDR3 reads CASSFLIQARANVLTF.